The 14 T cell receptor beta chains below were found in one sample sequenced in a study of T cell responses to AZD1222 COVID-19 vaccine. Sequenced by immunoSEQ multiplex PCR; TCRdb stores in-frame clones only, minus some. This table holds nearly 110,000 clones, 90% found once. Sequencing was performed on peripheral blood, taken 28 days after the second AZD1222 dose. The receptors derive from an adult who received the AZD1222 COVID-19 vaccine.

CDR3 sequence (DNA): TGTGCCAGCAGCTTCGGGGTGGGGACCACCGGGGAGCTGTTTTTT. It encodes CASSFGVGTTGELFF. The chain carries TRBV7-6 and TRBJ2-2; the D gene could be TRBD1 or TRBD2 (5 bases each). The CDR3 contains 15 residues. The germline V gene has CDR1 SGHVS and CDR2 FNYEAQ. Trimming left V 3 bases short and J 4 bases short, with 12 bases between. The entire variable domain, with the rest obtained from reference TRBV7-6 and TRBJ2-2, is as follows: GAGVSQSPRYKVTKRGQDVALRCDPISGHVSLYWYRQALGQGPEFLTYFNYEAQQDKSGLPNDRFSAERPEGSISTLTIQRTEQRDSAMYRCASSFGVGTTGELFFGEGSRLTVL.

The V gene is TRBV9, the J gene TRBJ1-1, with 7 nucleotides matching TRBD1. Germline CDR1 reads SGDLS; CDR2 reads YYNGEE. V dropped 4 bases and J dropped 7; count of bases not matched to a gene: 10. The CDR3 consists of 14 residues. CDR3 DNA sequence: TGTGCCAGCAGCCCGTCACAGGGGCGCGGTGAAGCTTTCTTT. Amino acids: CASSPSQGRGEAFF.

The rearrangement uses TRBV9 and TRBJ2-5, with 7 bases aligning to TRBD1. CDR3 length: 14 residues. CDR1 and CDR2 (germline): SGDLS, YYNGEE. After removal of 4 bases from V and 0 bases from J, the junction contained 3 bases not matched to a gene. CDR3 loop: CASSSGTDQETQYF. In DNA form, the CDR3 reads TGTGCCAGCAGCTCCGGGACAGACCAAGAGACCCAGTACTTC.

The rearrangement uses TRBV6-1 and TRBJ1-1, with TRBD1 as a possible D gene (6 bases). Per germline, CDR1 MNHNS and CDR2 SASEGT. The CDR3 is 17 amino acids. V was cut by 3 bases and J by 0 bases, with 17 bases left in between. CDR3 residues: CASSEGGTRSLNTEAFF. The DNA of the CDR3 is TGTGCCAGCAGTGAGGGAGGGACAAGGAGTTTGAACACTGAAGCTTTCTTT.

V gene TRBV10-3 combines with J gene TRBJ1-5; possibly TRBD1 for D (6 bases). The germline V gene has CDR1 ENHRY and CDR2 SYGVKD. The CDR3 totals 14 residues. The ends were cut back, 10 bases at V and 1 base at J, with 14 bases in the middle. This CDR3 reads CATNEGDSNQPQHF. The CDR3 DNA follows: TGTGCCACCAATGAGGGGGACAGCAATCAGCCCCAGCATTTT.

The CDR3, as DNA: TGTGCCAGCAGCCAGGGGACAGGCGGATCAACCCTCCACTTT. Its translation is CASSQGTGGSTLHF. The rearrangement links TRBV4-2 to TRBJ1-6; TRBD1 agrees at 8 bases. Germline values: CDR1 LGHNA, CDR2 YNFKEQ. Trimming cost V 3 bases and J 14 bases; bases outside gene matches: 9. CDR3 size: 14 residues.

V gene TRBV19 combines with J gene TRBJ1-5, with D unclear. Trimming shortened V by 5 bases and J by 11 bases, and 19 bases separated the two germline ends. Germline V gives CDR1 LNHDA, CDR2 SQIVND (reference sequence). This CDR3 is built from 14 residues. This CDR3 is CASSVQPDSLAQHF. CDR3 coding DNA: TGTGCCAGTAGTGTACAGCCGGATAGTCTTGCCCAGCATTTT.

V and J are TRBV7-2 and TRBJ1-5, with TRBD1 as a possible D gene (5 bases). V lost 5 bases and J 0 bases, leaving 17 bases between the germline ends. The V gene's germline CDR1 is SGHTA and CDR2 FQGNSA. The CDR3 covers 17 residues. The CDR3 loop reads CASSQRGFTDSNQPQHF. In nucleotides, the CDR3 is TGTGCCAGCAGCCAAAGGGGATTCACGGATAGCAATCAGCCCCAGCATTTT.

This clone has only a few counts. The J gene is TRBJ2-3, the V gene TRBV24-1; 7 bases match TRBD1. In germline, CDR1 is KGHDR, CDR2 SFDVKD. V dropped 4 bases and J dropped 6; count of bases not matched to a gene: 9. This CDR3 has 15 residues. This CDR3 reads CATSDTGGRGDTQYF. CDR3 DNA: TGTGCCACCAGTGACACTGGGGGCAGGGGGGATACGCAGTATTTT.

The CDR3 nucleotides are TGTGCCAGCAGCGGGAGTACTGGGGCCAACGTCCTGACTTTC. Residues: CASSGSTGANVLTF. V and J are TRBV7-9 and TRBJ2-6, with TRBD2 as a possible D gene (5 bases). Trimming took 5 bases from V and 2 from J, leaving 7 bases between them. Germline V gene lookup returns CDR1 SEHNR and CDR2 FQNEAQ (reference sequence). The CDR3 is made up of 14 amino acids.

This chain links TRBV6-2 or TRBV6-3 with TRBJ2-1, with unresolved D. The CDR3 has 12 amino acids. Trimming left V 2 bases short and J 9 bases short, with 8 bases between. Per germline, CDR1 MNHEY and CDR2 SVGEGT. The CDR3, as DNA: TGTGCCAGCAGTTACCTCGTAGGTGAGCAGTTCTTC. Protein: CASSYLVGEQFF.

CDR3 protein: CATSRDWGSGSPLHF. In DNA form, the CDR3 reads TGTGCCACCAGCAGAGATTGGGGTAGTGGGTCACCCCTCCACTTT. The chain combines TRBV15 with TRBJ1-6; D is undetermined. The CDR3 runs to 15 residues. Germline V gene sequence: CDR1 LNHNV, CDR2 YYDKDF (reference sequence). V dropped 0 bases and J dropped 10 bases, with 13 bases sitting between them.

The chain employs TRBV9 and TRBJ1-6, with a weak D call TRBD1 (5 bases). Trimming took off 0 bases at V and 10 bases at J, with 11 bases between the two ends. CDR3 length: 14 residues. Germline V gene data show CDR1 as SGDLS and CDR2 as YYNGEE. The CDR3 coding sequence is TGTGCCAGCAGCGTAGGCCAGGGAGGCTCACCCCTCCACTTT. Amino acids: CASSVGQGGSPLHF. The full variable domain, its missing parts supplied by reference TRBV9 and TRBJ1-6, is DSGVTQTPKHLITATGQRVTLRCSPRSGDLSVYWYQQSLDQGLQFLIQYYNGEERAKGNILERFSAQQFPDLHSELNLSSLELGDSALYFCASSVGQGGSPLHFGNGTRLTVT.

V usage is TRBV5-1 and J usage is TRBJ1-1, with D unclear. The CDR3 is 13 residues long. CDR1 SGHRS and CDR2 YFSETQ come from the germline V gene. Trimming took off 5 bases at V and 2 bases at J, with 10 bases between the two ends. Here the CDR3 reads CASSPATNTEAFF. CDR3 nucleotides: TGCGCCAGCAGTCCTGCGACAAACACTGAAGCTTTCTTT.